This TCR beta chain was sequenced in a study of CD8 T cells in ankylosing spondylitis. Findings and caveats of the study: Reported data indicate significant enrichment of disease-linked clones within matched ankylosing spondylitis synovial fluid. CD8+ by phenotype, disease-linked clones were relatively rare in peripheral blood. Previously reported in reactive arthritis synovial fluid and blood were some of the motif variants. A motif in TCR beta, a set of under 10 highly homologous variants, appeared characteristic of ankylosing spondylitis blood.

Researchers built TCR beta libraries using quantitative 5'-RACE with molecular barcodes. TCRdb re-called the 5' RACE reads with MiXCR, one entry per CDR3 protein. The sample includes 350,000 to 450,000 distinct CDR3 sequences, about 25% of them seen just once. For this clonotype: Its target is not known.

The CDR3 covers 14 residues. CDR1 and CDR2 (germline): DFQATT, SNEGSKA (reference sequence). V dropped 1 base and J dropped 5 bases, with 9 bases sitting between them. This TCR derives from a male donor with ankylosing spondylitis. The chain combines TRBV20-1 with TRBJ1-6; D is perhaps TRBD1 (6 bases). The specimen was blood, either unsorted or a sorted T cell fraction (not recorded which). Here the CDR3 DNA reads TGCAGTGCTAGAGGCGGACAGAATAATTCACCCCTCCACTTT. Protein product: CSARGGQNNSPLHF.